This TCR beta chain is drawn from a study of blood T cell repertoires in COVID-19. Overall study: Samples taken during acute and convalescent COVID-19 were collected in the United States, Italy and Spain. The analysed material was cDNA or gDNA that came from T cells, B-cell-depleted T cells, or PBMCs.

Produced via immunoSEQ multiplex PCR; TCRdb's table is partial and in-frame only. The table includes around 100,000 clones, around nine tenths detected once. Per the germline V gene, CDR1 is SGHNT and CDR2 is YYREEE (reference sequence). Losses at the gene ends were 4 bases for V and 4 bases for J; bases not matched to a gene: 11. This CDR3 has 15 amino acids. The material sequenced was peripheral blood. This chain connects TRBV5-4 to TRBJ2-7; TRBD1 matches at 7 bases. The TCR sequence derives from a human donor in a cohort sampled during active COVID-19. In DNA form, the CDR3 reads TGTGCCAGCAGCCCGGGGATGGACAGGCTTTACGAGCAGTACTTC. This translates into CASSPGMDRLYEQYF.